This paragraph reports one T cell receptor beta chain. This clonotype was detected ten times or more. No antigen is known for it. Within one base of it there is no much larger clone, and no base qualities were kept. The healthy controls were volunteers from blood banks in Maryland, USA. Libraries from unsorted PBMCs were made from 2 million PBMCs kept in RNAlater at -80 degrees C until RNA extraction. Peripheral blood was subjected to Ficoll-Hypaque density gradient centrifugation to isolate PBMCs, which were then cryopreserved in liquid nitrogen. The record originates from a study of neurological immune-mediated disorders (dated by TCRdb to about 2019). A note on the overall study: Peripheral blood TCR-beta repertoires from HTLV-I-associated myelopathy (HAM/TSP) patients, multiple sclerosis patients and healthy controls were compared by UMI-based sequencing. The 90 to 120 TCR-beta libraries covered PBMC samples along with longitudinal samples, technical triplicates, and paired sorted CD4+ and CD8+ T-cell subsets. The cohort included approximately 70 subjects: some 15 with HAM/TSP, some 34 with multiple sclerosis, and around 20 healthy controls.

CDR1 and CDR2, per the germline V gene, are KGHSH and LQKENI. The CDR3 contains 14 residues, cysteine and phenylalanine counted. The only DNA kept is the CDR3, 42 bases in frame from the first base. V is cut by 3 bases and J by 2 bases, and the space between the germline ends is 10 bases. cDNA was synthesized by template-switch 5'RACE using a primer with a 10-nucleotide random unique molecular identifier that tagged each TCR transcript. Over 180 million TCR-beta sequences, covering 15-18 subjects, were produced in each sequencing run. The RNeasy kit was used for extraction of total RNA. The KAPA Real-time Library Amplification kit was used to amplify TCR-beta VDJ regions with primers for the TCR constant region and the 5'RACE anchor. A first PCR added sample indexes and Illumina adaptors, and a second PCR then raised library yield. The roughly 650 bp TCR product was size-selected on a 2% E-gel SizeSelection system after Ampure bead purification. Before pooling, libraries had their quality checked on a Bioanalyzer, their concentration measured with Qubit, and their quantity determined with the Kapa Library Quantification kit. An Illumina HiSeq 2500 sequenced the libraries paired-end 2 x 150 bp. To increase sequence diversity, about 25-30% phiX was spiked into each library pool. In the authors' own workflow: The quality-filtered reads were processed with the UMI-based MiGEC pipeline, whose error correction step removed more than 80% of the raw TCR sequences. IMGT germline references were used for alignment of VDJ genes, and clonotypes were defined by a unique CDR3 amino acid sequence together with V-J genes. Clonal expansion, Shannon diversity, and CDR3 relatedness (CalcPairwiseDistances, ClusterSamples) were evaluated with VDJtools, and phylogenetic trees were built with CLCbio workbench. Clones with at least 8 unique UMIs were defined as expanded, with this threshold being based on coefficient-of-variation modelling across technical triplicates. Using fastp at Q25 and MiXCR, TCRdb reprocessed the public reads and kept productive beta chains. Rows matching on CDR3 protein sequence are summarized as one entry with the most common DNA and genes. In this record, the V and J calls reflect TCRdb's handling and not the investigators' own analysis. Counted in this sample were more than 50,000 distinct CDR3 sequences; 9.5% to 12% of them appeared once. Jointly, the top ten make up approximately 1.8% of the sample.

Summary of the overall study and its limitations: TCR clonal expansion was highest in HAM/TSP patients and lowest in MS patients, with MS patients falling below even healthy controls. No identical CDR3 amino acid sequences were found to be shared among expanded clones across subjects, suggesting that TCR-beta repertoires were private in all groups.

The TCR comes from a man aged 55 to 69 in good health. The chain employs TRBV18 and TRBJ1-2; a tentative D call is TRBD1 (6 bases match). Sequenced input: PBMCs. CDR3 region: CASSPRQDNYGYTF. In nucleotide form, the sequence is TGTGCCAGCTCACCCCGACAGGACAACTATGGCTACACCTTC.